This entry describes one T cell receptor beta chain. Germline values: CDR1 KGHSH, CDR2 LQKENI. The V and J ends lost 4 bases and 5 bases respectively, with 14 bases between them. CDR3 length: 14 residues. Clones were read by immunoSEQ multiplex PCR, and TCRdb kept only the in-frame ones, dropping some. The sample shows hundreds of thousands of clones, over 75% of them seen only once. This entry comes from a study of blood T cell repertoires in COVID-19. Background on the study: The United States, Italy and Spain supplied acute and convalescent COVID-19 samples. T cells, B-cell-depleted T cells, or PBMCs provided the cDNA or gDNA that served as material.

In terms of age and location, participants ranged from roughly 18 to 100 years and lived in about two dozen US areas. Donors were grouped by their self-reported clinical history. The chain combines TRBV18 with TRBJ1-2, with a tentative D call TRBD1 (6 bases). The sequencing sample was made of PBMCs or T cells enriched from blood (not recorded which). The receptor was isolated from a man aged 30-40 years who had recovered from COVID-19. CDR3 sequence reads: CASSQDRTSYGYTF. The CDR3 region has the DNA TGTGCCAGCTCACAAGACAGGACCTCTTATGGCTACACCTTC.